The 13 T cell receptor beta chains given below trace back to one sample, sequenced in a study of blood T cell repertoires in COVID-19. The method was immunoSEQ multiplex PCR; TCRdb's version includes in-frame clones alone and lacks a portion of them. The table shows some 29,000 clones, with 90% occurring only once. Sequencing input: peripheral blood. These receptors came from a man aged 65 to 79 with active or convalescent COVID-19.

The chain couples TRBV7-8 to TRBJ1-2, with 7 bases lining up with TRBD1. The CDR3 loop spans 13 amino acids. Trimming cost V 2 bases and J 8 bases; bases outside gene matches: 5. In germline, CDR1 is SGHVS, CDR2 FQNEAQ. DNA for the CDR3: TGTGCCAGCAGCTTAAGACAGGGAGTGGGCTACACCTTC. It encodes CASSLRQGVGYTF.

This rearrangement joins TRBV27 to TRBJ1-6, with D perhaps TRBD1 (6 bases). Germline V CDR1 and CDR2: MNHEY, SMNVEV (reference sequence). V was clipped by 5 bases and J by 9 bases, with 17 bases between them. The CDR3 is 15 residues long. The CDR3 sequence: CASSPSGGRSSPLHF. The DNA for the CDR3 is TGTGCCAGCAGTCCCTCGGGGGGGCGGAGTTCACCCCTCCACTTT.

V is TRBV28 and J is TRBJ1-1, with 7 bases lining up with TRBD1. Trimming took 6 bases from V and 4 from J; bases not matched to a gene: 2. CDR1 is MDHEN and CDR2 is SYDVKM in the germline V gene. This CDR3 has 12 residues. As DNA, the CDR3 is TGTGCCAGCAGCGACAGGGTCACTGAAGCTTTCTTT. Its protein product is CASSDRVTEAFF.

The V call is TRBV11-2, the J call TRBJ2-3; 8 bases agree with TRBD2. There are 15 residues in the CDR3. Germline V gene lookup returns CDR1 SGHAT and CDR2 FQNNGV. J gave up 6 bases and V 7 bases, and 12 bases lay outside the gene matches. In DNA form, the CDR3 reads TGTGCCAGCACCAAAGACGGGGGGGCCCGGGATACGCAGTATTTT. It encodes CASTKDGGARDTQYF.

In its sample, this clone was seen a few times. The chain has TRBV7-2 and TRBJ2-7; the D gene is possibly TRBD1 (5 bases). The germline V gene has CDR1 SGHTA and CDR2 FQGNSA. The V and J ends lost 5 bases and 0 bases respectively, with 11 bases between them. The CDR3 runs to 14 residues. CDR3 amino acids: CASSLQQVSYEQYF. CDR3 DNA: TGTGCCAGCAGCCTTCAACAGGTCTCCTACGAGCAGTACTTC.

The chain carries TRBV4-1 and TRBJ1-1, with D unresolved. The CDR3 has 14 residues. The ends were cut back, 0 bases at V and 1 base at J, with 6 bases in the middle. CDR1 and CDR2 (germline): MGHRA, YSYEKL. For the CDR3, the DNA is TGCGCCAGCAGCCAAGACTTCTCGAACACTGAAGCTTTCTTT. Translating gives CASSQDFSNTEAFF.

CDR3 protein: CASSPRSLAGSYEQYF. The CDR3 DNA reads TGTGCCAGCTCACCCCGATCGCTAGCGGGGTCCTACGAGCAGTACTTC. This chain joins TRBV18 and TRBJ2-7, with 9 bases matching TRBD2. The CDR3 covers 16 residues. The V segment lost 3 bases and the J segment 1 base; nucleotides outside the gene matches: 7. CDR1 is KGHSH and CDR2 is LQKENI in the germline V gene.

The V and J genes are TRBV10-3 and TRBJ2-2, with 8 bases lining up with TRBD1. V was clipped by 5 bases and J by 5 bases; unmatched bases: 7. Germline V gives CDR1 ENHRY, CDR2 SYGVKD. This CDR3 comprises 15 residues. In DNA, the CDR3 is TGTGCCATCAGTAGGACAGGGATCAATACCGGGGAGCTGTTTTTT. Amino acid sequence: CAISRTGINTGELFF.

This clone turned up a few times. The chain is built from TRBV29-1 and TRBJ1-2; 7 bases align to TRBD1. This CDR3 spans 13 amino acids. V lost 4 bases and J lost 4; bases outside the gene matches: 6. The V gene's germline CDR1 is SQVTM and CDR2 ANQGSEA. The CDR3 nucleotides are TGCAGCGTTGGTACAGGGGAAGCCTATGGCTACACCTTC. Encoded protein: CSVGTGEAYGYTF. Combining the CDR3 with reference TRBV29-1 and TRBJ1-2 gives the whole variable domain SAVISQKPSRDICQRGTSLTIQCQVDSQVTMMFWYRQQPGQSLTLIATANQGSEATYESGFVIDKFPISRPNLTFSTLTVSNMSPEDSSIYLCSVGTGEAYGYTFGSGTRLTVV.

This chain uses TRBV10-1 with TRBJ2-5; D possibly corresponds to TRBD2 (5 bases). Looked up from germline, CDR1 is WNHNN and CDR2 is SYGVQD (reference sequence). The CDR3 spans 16 residues. Trimming removed 0 bases at V and 2 bases at J, with 13 bases between. Here the CDR3 DNA reads TGCGCCAGCAGTGAGTCGAAACCGGGCGGGCAAGAGACCCAGTACTTC. Its protein product is CASSESKPGGQETQYF.

This chain connects TRBV18 to TRBJ1-1, with 10 bases aligning to TRBD1. V was clipped by 3 bases and J by 5 bases; unmatched bases: 3. The CDR3 is made up of 14 amino acids. CDR1 KGHSH and CDR2 LQKENI come from the germline V gene. CDR3 sequence reads: CASSPTGGWTEAFF. As DNA, the CDR3 is TGTGCCAGCTCACCGACAGGGGGCTGGACTGAAGCTTTCTTT.

In this sample, this clone turned up once. The V call is TRBV18, the J call TRBJ1-4; no definite D call. The germline V gene has CDR1 KGHSH and CDR2 LQKENI. This CDR3 comprises 14 residues. Trimming took 3 bases from V and 2 from J, leaving 7 bases between them. The CDR3 loop reads CASSPLQTNEKLFF. CDR3 coding DNA: TGTGCCAGCTCACCGTTACAGACTAATGAAAAACTGTTTTTT.

V is TRBV6-2 or TRBV6-3 and J is TRBJ1-1, with D maybe TRBD1 (5 bases). Germline CDR1 is MNHEY and CDR2 is SVGEGT. The length of the CDR3 is 12 residues. Trimming removed 7 bases from V and 10 bases from J, with 16 bases in between. CDR3 sequence (DNA): TGTGCCAGCACCCCCGGGGGGGGAACAGCTTTCTTT. Amino acid sequence: CASTPGGGTAFF.